This T cell receptor (beta chain) was recovered during a study of T cell responses to AZD1222 COVID-19 vaccine. Study outcomes and limitations: Sampling captured repertoires only after the peak T cell response.

CDR1 and CDR2 from the germline V gene are MNHNY and SVGAGI (reference sequence). There are 15 residues in the CDR3. V was pared by 0 bases and J by 6 bases, with 7 bases of the junction left unmatched. Using immunoSEQ multiplex PCR, the repertoire was profiled, and TCRdb retains in-frame clones only, with some absent. The sample shows under 110,000 clones, 87% of them seen only once. A note on this clone: Its antigen is currently unknown.

The material was peripheral blood, obtained 28 days after the second AZD1222 dose. J is TRBJ2-7 and V is TRBV6-6; 8 nucleotides agree with TRBD1. The clonotype comes from an adult who received the AZD1222 COVID-19 vaccine. CDR3 sequence: CASSYSSQGAGEQYF. In DNA, the CDR3 is TGTGCCAGCAGTTACTCGTCCCAGGGGGCTGGCGAGCAGTACTTC.